The 20 T cell receptor beta chains reported below all come from one sample, sequenced in a study of T cell repertoires in cytomegalovirus infection. Antigens of these TCRs are unknown. MiXCR, run by TCRdb on the reads, gives a single entry per CDR3 protein. Of 550,000 to 850,000 distinct CDR3 sequences in the sample, about 30% were seen once. The sample was cultured PBMCs, taken from culture after CMV antigen stimulation. The source of these receptors is a human donor in good health (CMV status not recorded). Some clones in this sample may be carry-over from other donors' samples.

This clonotype showed up just a few times. The chain combines TRBV20-1 with TRBJ1-5; TRBD1 agrees at 11 bases. This CDR3 region has 16 residues. The germline V gene encodes CDR1 DFQATT and CDR2 SNEGSKA (reference sequence). The V gene end was trimmed by 2 bases and the J gene end by 7 bases; junction bases not matched to a gene: 10. DNA of the CDR3: TGCAGTGCTAGACGTGGGACAGGGGGGCCTGGACAGCCCCAGCATTTT. Its protein product is CSARRGTGGPGQPQHF.

The chain combines TRBV6-5 with TRBJ2-7, with TRBD2 as a possible D gene (6 bases). Germline V lookup: CDR1 MNHEY, CDR2 SVGAGI. The CDR3 covers 13 residues. The germline V and J ends were trimmed by 6 bases and 5 bases, with 14 bases remaining between them. CDR3 in DNA: TGTGCCAGCAGGCGGGGCAGGGAGGACGAGCAGTACTTC. Protein product: CASRRGREDEQYF.

V usage is TRBV16 and J usage is TRBJ1-1, with D perhaps TRBD1 (6 bases). The germline V gene has CDR1 KGHSY and CDR2 FQNENV. V dropped 4 bases and J dropped 3 bases, with 12 bases sitting between them. The CDR3 is 14 residues long. The CDR3 loop is CASSPGRTDTEAFF. The CDR3 DNA sequence: TGTGCCAGCAGCCCAGGCCGGACAGACACTGAAGCTTTCTTT.

In its sample, this clonotype was seen a few times. The V and J genes are TRBV7-2 and TRBJ1-2, with a tentative D call TRBD1 (5 bases). The length of the CDR3 is 14 residues. V was pared by 1 base and J by 6 bases, with 12 bases between. CDR1 is SGHTA and CDR2 is FQGNSA in the germline V gene. The CDR3 spells CASSLGAGPDGYTF. CDR3 bases: TGTGCCAGCAGCTTAGGAGCAGGGCCGGATGGCTACACCTTC.

This clonotype was counted a few times. This rearrangement joins TRBV20-1 to TRBJ1-1; TRBD1 matches at 7 bases. Per germline, CDR1 DFQATT and CDR2 SNEGSKA (reference sequence). The CDR3 covers 15 residues. Trimming took 5 bases from V and 1 from J; bases not matched to a gene: 10. The CDR3 DNA follows: TGCAGTGCTGGGGAGGGGGCGTCTGGGAACACTGAAGCTTTCTTT. Protein sequence: CSAGEGASGNTEAFF.

This clonotype came up a few times. This chain connects TRBV2 to TRBJ2-5; D is undetermined. The V end lost 7 bases, the J end lost 3 bases, and 12 bases lay between the germline ends. Germline V gives CDR1 SNHLY, CDR2 FYNNEI. CDR3 length: 13 residues. CDR3 coding DNA: TGTGCCAGCAATTCCGACAACAAAGAGACCCAGTACTTC. Amino acid sequence: CASNSDNKETQYF.

Many counts were recorded for this clonotype. The chain combines TRBV12-3 or TRBV12-4 with TRBJ1-1; 7 positions agree with TRBD1. The CDR3 covers 12 residues. The V and J ends lost 1 base and 8 bases, in that order; junction bases with no gene match: 1. Written as DNA, the CDR3 is TGTGCCAGCAGTTTAGAGGGGGCGGAAGCTTTCTTT. Translated, it gives CASSLEGAEAFF.

This clonotype occurred a few times. The rearrangement uses TRBV2 and TRBJ2-3, with D possibly TRBD1 on 6 matching bases. Deletions cut 5 bases from V and 3 bases from J, with 12 bases between. The CDR3 length is 14 residues. CDR1 is SNHLY, CDR2 FYNNEI, per germline. CDR3 sequence (DNA): TGTGCCAGCAGTCCCCTCGACAGGACAGATACGCAGTATTTT. Amino acid sequence: CASSPLDRTDTQYF.

This clonotype has more than one count but fewer than ten. The chain uses TRBV4-1 and TRBJ1-1; D is unresolved. The germline gives CDR1 MGHRA, CDR2 YSYEKL. V was trimmed by 3 bases and J by 4 bases, leaving 6 bases between them. The CDR3 runs to 12 residues. This chain's CDR3 is CASSHGSTEAFF. The CDR3 DNA is TGCGCCAGCAGCCATGGGTCCACTGAAGCTTTCTTT.

The genes are TRBV7-2 and TRBJ2-1, with 8 nucleotides matching TRBD2. In germline, CDR1 is SGHTA, CDR2 FQGNSA. Unmatched junction bases numbered 12, after V lost 2 bases and J lost 9 bases. This CDR3 is built from 16 residues. CDR3 loop: CASSLMSGSSMGEQFF. The CDR3 region has the DNA TGTGCCAGCAGCTTAATGAGCGGGAGTTCCATGGGTGAGCAGTTCTTC.

The chain employs TRBV7-2 and TRBJ2-2, with D perhaps matching TRBD2 (7 bases). V was shortened by 0 bases and J by 5 bases, with 19 bases between the two germline ends. The CDR3 covers 18 residues. Germline V gives CDR1 SGHTA, CDR2 FQGNSA. The CDR3 here is CASSLAVGGGSNTGELFF. CDR3 sequence (DNA): TGTGCCAGCAGCTTAGCGGTGGGCGGGGGCTCCAATACCGGGGAGCTGTTTTTT. Complete variable domain (other parts from reference TRBV7-2 and TRBJ2-2): GAGVSQSPSNKVTEKGKDVELRCDPISGHTALYWYRQSLGQGLEFLIYFQGNSAPDKSGLPSDRFSAERTGGSVSTLTIQRTQQEDSAVYLCASSLAVGGGSNTGELFFGEGSRLTVL.

This clonotype has more than one count but fewer than ten. In DNA, the CDR3 is TGTGCCAGCAGCCTAGACAGTACCAACACTGAAGCTTTCTTT. This codes for CASSLDSTNTEAFF. This chain connects TRBV7-9 to TRBJ1-1; weak D call: TRBD1 (5 bases). The CDR3 has 14 residues. CDR1 is SEHNR and CDR2 is FQNEAQ in the germline V gene (reference sequence). Between the trimmed V and J ends, which lost 5 bases and 2 bases, there was a span of 12 bases.

There are many counts of this clonotype. The chain couples TRBV7-2 to TRBJ1-2; the D is unclear. This CDR3 has 16 amino acids. Trimming took off 2 bases at V and 4 bases at J, with 17 bases between the two ends. CDR1 is SGHTA and CDR2 is FQGNSA in the germline V gene. CDR3 amino acids: CASSLLAGVTGYGYTF. The CDR3 region has the DNA TGTGCCAGCAGCTTATTAGCGGGCGTCACTGGCTATGGCTACACCTTC.

The chain has TRBV7-6 and TRBJ2-5; 7 bases match TRBD1. The CDR3 consists of 15 residues. Looked up from germline, CDR1 is SGHVS and CDR2 is FNYEAQ. V gave up 8 bases and J gave up 3 bases; unmatched junction bases: 12. For the CDR3, the DNA is TGTGCCAGCGGCCAGGGGGACACCGTGGAAGAGACCCAGTACTTC. It specifies CASGQGDTVEETQYF.

Here the CDR3 DNA reads TGCGCCAGCAGCCAAGGAGGGTCGGGACAGCCCTACGAGCAGTACTTC. It codes for CASSQGGSGQPYEQYF. The V gene is TRBV4-1, the J gene TRBJ2-7; 7 positions match TRBD1. The V gene's germline CDR1 is MGHRA and CDR2 YSYEKL. Trimming removed 1 base from V and 2 bases from J; junction bases left unmatched: 8. The CDR3 has 16 residues.

The J gene is TRBJ1-2, the V gene TRBV19; D is ambiguous. Germline CDR1 and CDR2: LNHDA and SQIVND (reference sequence). This CDR3 contains 13 residues. V was cut by 2 bases and J by 7 bases, with 11 bases left in between. Written as DNA, the CDR3 is TGTGCCAGTAGTATACGTGTTCTCCTTGGCTACACCTTC. It translates to CASSIRVLLGYTF.

This clonotype was observed a few times. The chain has TRBV7-9 and TRBJ2-7, with a possible D match to TRBD2 (6 bases). Between the trimmed V and J ends, which lost 2 bases and 2 bases, there was a span of 13 bases. Germline assignment: CDR1 SEHNR and CDR2 FQNEAQ (reference sequence). This CDR3 contains 15 residues. The CDR3: CASSLSGTHTYEQYF. CDR3 nucleotide sequence: TGTGCCAGCAGCTTAAGTGGGACTCACACCTACGAGCAGTACTTC.

This chain joins TRBV5-4 and TRBJ2-1; 7 bases fit TRBD2. V lost 2 bases, J lost 6 bases, and 11 bases stayed unmatched. This CDR3 is built from 16 residues. Germline CDR1 SGHNT, CDR2 YYREEE (reference sequence). The CDR3 loop is CASSFHLFGGINEQFF. In DNA, the CDR3 is TGTGCCAGCAGCTTTCACCTCTTCGGGGGGATCAATGAGCAGTTCTTC.

The chain is built from TRBV20-1 and TRBJ2-7; the match to TRBD2 covers 10 bases. V lost 5 bases and J lost 0; bases outside the gene matches: 7. CDR1 is DFQATT, CDR2 SNEGSKA, per germline (reference sequence). The CDR3 is 15 amino acids. The CDR3 loop reads CSASILAGVSYEQYF. The CDR3 coding sequence is TGCAGTGCTTCGATCCTAGCGGGGGTCTCCTACGAGCAGTACTTC.

This clonotype turned up a few times. The chain carries TRBV6-1 and TRBJ2-3, with TRBD2 as a possible D gene (7 bases). There are 16 residues in the CDR3. Germline CDR1 MNHNS, CDR2 SASEGT. Between the trimmed V and J ends, which lost 6 bases and 0 bases, there was a span of 16 bases. Written as DNA, the CDR3 is TGTGCCAGCAGGGGACCGGGGGGCACTAGCACAGATACGCAGTATTTT. Amino acids: CASRGPGGTSTDTQYF.